This is a list of T cell receptor beta chains from one sample in a study of T cell repertoires in cytomegalovirus infection. TCRdb re-called the reads through MiXCR, storing one row per CDR3 protein. The table records 200,000 or so distinct CDR3 sequences, 35% to 40% of them present only once. Their recognized antigens are unknown. This specimen was CD8+ T cells from cultured PBMCs, taken from culture after CMV antigen stimulation. All receptors derive from a human donor in good health (CMV status not recorded). Some clones in this sample may be carry-over from other donors' samples. Each CDR3 is given with its conserved first and last residue. A D gene is named only where the DNA matches it firmly. Rows may omit the clone size; those that give it use once, few, many or a size class.

clone_size j_call v_call cdr3_length d_call cdr3_nt cdr3_aa
many TRBJ1-5 TRBV7-8 18 . TGTGCCAGCAGCTTAGATGGGGGGTCCTCCTATAGCAATCAGCCCCAGCATTTT CASSLDGGSSYSNQPQHF
. TRBJ2-1 TRBV6-1 15 . TGTGCCAGCAGTGAAGAAGGTTACCAGGGAGATGAGCAGTTCTTC CASSEEGYQGDEQFF
. TRBJ1-5 TRBV2 17 . TGTGCCAGCAGTGTCAGGTATTTACGGATAGGCAATCATCCCCAGCATTTT CASSVRYLRIGNHPQHF
. TRBJ2-4 TRBV28 16 TRBD1 TGTGCCAGCAGTTTATTGAGGCAGGGGGCGGAAAACATTCAGTACTTC CASSLLRQGAENIQYF
few TRBJ2-7 TRBV11-2 16 . TGTGCCAGCAGCACCCGAGGAGGACAGACTTTCTACGAGCAGTACTTC CASSTRGGQTFYEQYF
few TRBJ1-1 TRBV27 13 . TGTGCCAGCAGTTTGGGGACGGGGGTAGAAGCTTTCTTT CASSLGTGVEAFF
. TRBJ2-1 TRBV5-3 14 . TGTGCCAGCAGGGCCTCCGGGACCATCAATGAGCAGTTCTTC CASRASGTINEQFF
. TRBJ2-7 TRBV12-3/TRBV12-4 17 . TGTGCCAGCAGTTTAGCGCTGAGGCGGGGGCTTTCCTACGAGCAGTACTTC CASSLALRRGLSYEQYF
. TRBJ2-1 TRBV7-3 16 . TGTGCCAGCAGCTTATCGCAATCGGACTCCTACAATGAGCAGTTCTTC CASSLSQSDSYNEQFF
few TRBJ1-2 TRBV4-1 14 TRBD1 TGCGCCAGCAGCCCTGACAGGGGGAACTATGGCTACACCTTC CASSPDRGNYGYTF
. TRBJ2-1 TRBV11-1 15 TRBD2 TGTGCCAGCAGGGTTCGGGGGGGGCGGGACAATGAGCAGTTCTTC CASRVRGGRDNEQFF
. TRBJ2-6 TRBV7-6 18 TRBD1 TGTGCCAGCAGCTTAGCTTCGGGACAGCCTTCTGGGGCCAACGTCCTGACTTTC CASSLASGQPSGANVLTF
. TRBJ2-7 TRBV27 13 . TGTGCCAGCAGTTTTGGTGCTCGCAGGGAGCAGTACTTC CASSFGARREQYF
. TRBJ1-5 TRBV7-2 15 TRBD1 TGTGCCAGCAGCTCGACCCCGGGACAGAATCAGCCCCAGCATTTT CASSSTPGQNQPQHF
. TRBJ1-2 TRBV7-9 14 . TGTGCCAGCAGCTACCCCGGGACGCTTTATGGCTACACCTTC CASSYPGTLYGYTF
. TRBJ2-7 TRBV3-1 17 . TGTGCCAGCAGCCCTCCCCTCAGGGACCTCAGCTCCTACGAGCAGTACTTC CASSPPLRDLSSYEQYF
few TRBJ1-1 TRBV7-6 15 TRBD1 TGTGCCAGCAGCTTACCCCCAGGGGGCTGGGCTGAAGCTTTCTTT CASSLPPGGWAEAFF
. TRBJ2-1 TRBV11-2 15 . TGTGCCAGCAGCTTAGCCGACAGAGTGGGAGATGAGCAGTTCTTC CASSLADRVGDEQFF
. TRBJ2-3 TRBV15 17 TRBD2 TGTGCCACCAGCAGTGCCTCCGGACTAGCGGGAGCAGATACGCAGTATTTT CATSSASGLAGADTQYF
. TRBJ1-2 TRBV4-2 14 . TGTGCCAGCAGCCAAGACCGGCAGTTCTATGGCTACACCTTC CASSQDRQFYGYTF
. TRBJ2-3 TRBV6-6 14 TRBD2 TGTGCCAGCACCCCGCCGGGGGGGCAATATACGCAGTATTTT CASTPPGGQYTQYF
. TRBJ2-3 TRBV7-6 16 TRBD2 TGTGCCAGCATCCTAGCCGGCGGGGGGTACACAGATACGCAGTATTTT CASILAGGGYTDTQYF
. TRBJ2-5 TRBV7-2 14 TRBD1 TGTGCCAGCACATGGTCAGGGGGTGGAGAGACCCAGTACTTC CASTWSGGGETQYF
many TRBJ1-4 TRBV7-2 14 . TGTGCCAGCAGCTTAGTAGTGGGTAATGAAAAACTGTTTTTT CASSLVVGNEKLFF